This TCR beta chain emerged from a study of T cells in Graves' hyperthyroidism and ophthalmopathy. The source material, RNA transcripts, was used to amplify TCR beta CDR3 regions. HTBI primers were the set used in a first-round RT-PCR of the TCR CDR3. TCRdb passed the multiplex PCR reads through MiXCR, listing each CDR3 protein once. The sample contains about 640,000 distinct CDR3 sequences, about a fifth of which appear only once. The CDR3 has 15 amino acids. Trimming cost V 0 bases and J 3 bases; bases outside gene matches: 5. Per the germline V gene, CDR1 is LGHDT and CDR2 is YNNKEL (reference sequence).

This sequence originates from a man aged 30-40 years with Graves' ophthalmopathy. Sequenced material: blood. This chain uses TRBV3-1 with TRBJ2-7; 7 nucleotides align to TRBD2. This chain's CDR3 is CASSQDLAGYYEQYF. The CDR3 coding sequence is TGTGCCAGCAGCCAAGACTTAGCGGGTTACTACGAGCAGTACTTC.